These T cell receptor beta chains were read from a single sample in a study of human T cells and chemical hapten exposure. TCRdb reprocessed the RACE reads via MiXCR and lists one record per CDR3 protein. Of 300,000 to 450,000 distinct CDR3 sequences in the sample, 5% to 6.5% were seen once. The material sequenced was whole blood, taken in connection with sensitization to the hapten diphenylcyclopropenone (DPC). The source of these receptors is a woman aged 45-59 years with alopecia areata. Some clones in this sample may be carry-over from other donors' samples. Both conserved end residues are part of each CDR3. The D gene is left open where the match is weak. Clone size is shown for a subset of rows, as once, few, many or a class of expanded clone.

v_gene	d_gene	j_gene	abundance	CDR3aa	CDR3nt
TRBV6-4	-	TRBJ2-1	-	CASSESTGPLSNNEQFF	TGTGCCAGCAGTGAGTCGACGGGGCCTCTCTCCAACAATGAGCAGTTCTTC
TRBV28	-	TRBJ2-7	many	CASSNSGKEQYF	TGTGCCAGCAGTAACTCAGGGAAAGAGCAGTACTTC
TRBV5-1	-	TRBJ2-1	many	CASSLQGFGDNEQFF	TGCGCCAGCAGCTTACAGGGATTTGGGGACAATGAGCAGTTCTTC
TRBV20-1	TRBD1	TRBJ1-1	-	CSAMGQVNTEAFF	TGCAGTGCAATGGGACAGGTGAACACTGAAGCTTTCTTT
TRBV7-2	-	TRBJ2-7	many	CASSLEYGAYEQYF	TGTGCCAGCAGCTTAGAGTACGGCGCCTACGAGCAGTACTTC
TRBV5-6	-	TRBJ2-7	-	CASSFPEQYF	TGTGCCAGCAGCTTCCCCGAGCAGTACTTC
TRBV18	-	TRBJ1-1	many	CASSLRADTEAFF	TGTGCCAGCTCTCTCAGGGCAGACACTGAAGCTTTCTTT
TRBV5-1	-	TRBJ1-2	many	CASRTDNYGYTF	TGCGCCAGCAGGACAGACAACTATGGCTACACCTTC
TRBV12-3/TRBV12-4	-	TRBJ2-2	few	CASASPGSYTGELFF	TGTGCCAGCGCGTCCCCCGGGAGTTACACCGGGGAGCTGTTTTTT
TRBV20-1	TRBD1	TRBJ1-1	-	CSARVRQGGYTEAFF	TGCAGTGCTAGAGTCCGACAGGGCGGCTACACTGAAGCTTTCTTT
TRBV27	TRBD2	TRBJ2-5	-	CASGTSGNYQETQYF	TGTGCCAGTGGGACTAGCGGGAACTACCAAGAGACCCAGTACTTC
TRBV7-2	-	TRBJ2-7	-	CASSLFVGAGEQYF	TGTGCCAGCAGCTTATTTGTCGGAGCAGGCGAGCAGTACTTC
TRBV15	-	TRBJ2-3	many	CATSPYQGRARSTDTQYF	TGTGCCACCAGTCCATACCAGGGTAGGGCGCGAAGCACAGATACGCAGTATTTT
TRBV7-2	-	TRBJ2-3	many	CASSLLWGMSTDTQYF	TGTGCCAGCAGCTTATTATGGGGGATGAGCACAGATACGCAGTATTTT
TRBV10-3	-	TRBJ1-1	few	CAIRLSPGETEAFF	TGTGCCATAAGACTCTCCCCGGGGGAAACTGAAGCTTTCTTT
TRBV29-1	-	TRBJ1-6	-	CSALTNHNSPLHF	TGCAGCGCCTTGACAAACCATAATTCACCCCTCCACTTT
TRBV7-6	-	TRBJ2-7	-	CASSLANGEVSSYEQYF	TGTGCCAGCAGCTTAGCGAACGGCGAGGTGAGCTCCTACGAGCAGTACTTC
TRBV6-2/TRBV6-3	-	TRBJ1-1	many	CASSYGQGYTEAFF	TGTGCCAGCAGTTACGGCCAGGGGTACACTGAAGCTTTCTTT
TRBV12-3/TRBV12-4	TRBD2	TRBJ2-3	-	CASSGLAGAPTDTQYF	TGTGCCAGCAGCGGACTAGCGGGGGCCCCCACAGATACGCAGTATTTT
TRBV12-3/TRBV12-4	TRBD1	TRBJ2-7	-	CASSSQGSASYEQYF	TGTGCCAGCAGTTCACAGGGGTCCGCCTCCTACGAGCAGTACTTC
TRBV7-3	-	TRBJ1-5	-	CASSSNRGQPQHF	TGTGCCAGCAGCTCCAACAGAGGTCAGCCCCAGCATTTT
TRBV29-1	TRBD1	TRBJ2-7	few	CSVVTGRGSYEQYF	TGCAGCGTGGTGACAGGGAGAGGATCCTACGAGCAGTACTTC
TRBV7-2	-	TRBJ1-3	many	CASSLGRGNTIYF	TGTGCCAGCAGTTTAGGCAGGGGAAACACCATATATTTT
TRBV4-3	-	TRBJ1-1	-	CASSQEIDTEAFF	TGCGCCAGCAGCCAAGAGATAGACACTGAAGCTTTCTTT
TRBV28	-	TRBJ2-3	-	CALRRGSTDTQYF	TGTGCCCTACGGAGGGGTTCGACAGATACGCAGTATTTT
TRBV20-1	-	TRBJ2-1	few	CSASLYNEQFF	TGCAGTGCGTCTTTATACAATGAGCAGTTCTTC
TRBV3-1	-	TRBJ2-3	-	CASSSVEGAVTDTQYF	TGTGCCAGCAGTTCCGTTGAAGGGGCAGTCACAGATACGCAGTATTTT
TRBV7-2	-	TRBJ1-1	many	CASSLAPGRAGTEAFF	TGTGCCAGCAGCTTAGCGCCCGGCAGGGCAGGGACTGAAGCTTTCTTT
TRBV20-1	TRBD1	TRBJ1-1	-	CSARGQGLTEAFF	TGCAGTGCTAGGGGACAGGGCCTAACTGAAGCTTTCTTT
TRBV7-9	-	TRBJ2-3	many	CASSLGEIQRDTQYF	TGTGCCAGCAGCTTGGGGGAGATACAACGAGATACGCAGTATTTT
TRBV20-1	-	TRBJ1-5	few	CSASRRQIYQPQHF	TGCAGTGCCTCCAGACGACAGATTTATCAGCCCCAGCATTTT
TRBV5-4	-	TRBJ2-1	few	CASYSYAGKINEQFF	TGTGCCAGCTATAGTTATGCAGGGAAAATCAATGAGCAGTTCTTC
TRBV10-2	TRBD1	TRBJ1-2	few	CASRGQSYGYTF	TGCGCCAGCAGGGGACAGTCCTATGGCTACACCTTC
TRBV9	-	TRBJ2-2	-	CASSVFQGMTGELFF	TGTGCCAGCAGCGTATTCCAGGGGATGACCGGGGAGCTGTTTTTT
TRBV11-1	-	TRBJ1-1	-	CASSSHRGGIAFF	TGTGCCAGCAGCTCACACCGCGGCGGGATAGCTTTCTTT
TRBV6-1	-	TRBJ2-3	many	CASRSRALATDTQYF	TGTGCCAGCAGGAGTCGGGCGTTAGCGACAGATACGCAGTATTTT
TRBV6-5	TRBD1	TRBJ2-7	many	CASSYSGTGDYEQYF	TGTGCCAGCAGTTATTCCGGGACAGGGGACTACGAGCAGTACTTC
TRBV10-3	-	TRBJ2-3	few	CATLERGTDTQYF	TGTGCCACCCTCGAGCGCGGCACAGATACGCAGTATTTT
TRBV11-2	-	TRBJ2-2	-	CASSPNEGERASTGELFF	TGTGCCAGCAGCCCGAATGAAGGCGAGCGGGCCTCCACCGGGGAGCTGTTTTTT
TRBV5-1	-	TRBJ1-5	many	CASSLGEGSYQPQHF	TGCGCCAGCAGCTTGGGGGAGGGGTCGTATCAGCCCCAGCATTTT
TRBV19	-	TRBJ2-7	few	CASSIGSSYEQYF	TGTGCCAGTAGTATAGGAAGCTCCTACGAGCAGTACTTC
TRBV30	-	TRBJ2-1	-	CAWSVIWPDEQFF	TGTGCCTGGAGTGTCATTTGGCCCGATGAGCAGTTCTTC
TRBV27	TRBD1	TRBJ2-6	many	CASSLGTGFSGANVLTF	TGTGCCAGCAGTTTAGGGACAGGGTTTAGTGGGGCCAACGTCCTGACTTTC
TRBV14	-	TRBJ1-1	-	CASSRTRPRDNTEAFF	TGTGCCAGCAGCCGCACCCGTCCGCGGGACAACACTGAAGCTTTCTTT
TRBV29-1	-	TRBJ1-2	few	CSVEGSDRLPNYGYTF	TGCAGCGTTGAAGGCTCCGACAGGCTCCCCAACTATGGCTACACCTTC